These 8 T cell receptor beta chains originate from one sample sequenced in a study of cytomegalovirus exposure and HLA in healthy donors. The PCR used 60 Vbeta and 13 Jbeta primers. The protocol was immunoSEQ multiplex PCR, while the TCRdb copy is restricted to in-frame clones and leaves out a portion. Found here are around 150,000 clones, 75% of them singletons; the top ten hold about 11%. Sequenced sample: PBMCs. The receptors were gathered from a young man in good health and CMV-seropositive.

The chain carries TRBV7-8 and TRBJ2-1, with 8 bases matching TRBD1. CDR1 is SGHVS, CDR2 FQNEAQ, per germline. There are 14 residues in the CDR3. The V and J ends lost 8 bases and 9 bases, in that order; junction bases with no gene match: 12. This CDR3 is CASVVGQGAGEQFF. DNA for the CDR3: TGTGCCAGCGTCGTAGGGCAGGGGGCAGGTGAGCAGTTCTTC. The variable domain in full, completed from reference TRBV7-8 and TRBJ2-1, reads GAGVSQSPRYKVAKRGQDVALRCDPISGHVSLFWYQQALGQGPEFLTYFQNEAQLDKSGLPSDRFFAERPEGSVSTLKIQRTQQEDSAVYLCASVVGQGAGEQFFGPGTRLTVL.

This clone was detected only once. The CDR3 DNA follows: TGTGCCAGCGGGAGGACAGGGGGCTACGAGCAGTACTTC. The encoded protein is CASGRTGGYEQYF. The V gene is TRBV7-9, the J gene TRBJ2-7, with TRBD1 matching over 10 bases. Losses at the gene ends were 8 bases for V and 3 bases for J; bases not matched to a gene: 4. The CDR3 totals 13 residues. Germline V gene sequence: CDR1 SEHNR, CDR2 FQNEAQ (reference sequence).

The chain couples TRBV15 to TRBJ2-1, with unresolved D. In germline, CDR1 is LNHNV, CDR2 YYDKDF (reference sequence). The CDR3 is 12 amino acids. V was cut by 5 bases and J by 4 bases, with 6 bases left in between. CDR3 DNA sequence: TGTGCCACCAGCGACGGGTACAATGAGCAGTTCTTC. Translation: CATSDGYNEQFF.

This clone was seen more than once but under ten times. The J gene is TRBJ2-7, the V gene TRBV19; 7 nucleotides align to TRBD2. The CDR3 contains 15 residues. Germline CDR1 LNHDA, CDR2 SQIVND (reference sequence). V gave up 3 bases and J gave up 4 bases; unmatched junction bases: 9. The CDR3 protein is CASSIRPSGPYEQYF. The CDR3 nucleotides are TGTGCCAGTAGTATTCGGCCTAGCGGACCTTACGAGCAGTACTTC.

The chain combines TRBV28 with TRBJ1-1, with a weak D call TRBD1 (5 bases). The CDR3 is 15 amino acids. Trimming shortened V by 1 base and J by 4 bases, and 13 bases separated the two germline ends. CDR1 is MDHEN and CDR2 is SYDVKM in the germline V gene. CDR3 DNA sequence: TGTGCCAGCAGTTTATCTGGGCGGGGGGGCACTGAAGCTTTCTTT. Amino acids: CASSLSGRGGTEAFF. Filled out from reference TRBV28 and TRBJ1-1, the complete variable domain reads DVKVTQSSRYLVKRTGEKVFLECVQDMDHENMFWYRQDPGLGLRLIYFSYDVKMKEKGDIPEGYSVSREKKERFSLILESASTNQTSMYLCASSLSGRGGTEAFFGQGTRLTVV.

The genes are TRBV7-9 and TRBJ2-5; D uncertain. The V end was cut by 2 bases, the J end by 2 bases, with 12 bases between. There are 15 residues in the CDR3. Germline-derived CDR1 and CDR2 are SEHNR and FQNEAQ (reference sequence). The CDR3 protein is CASSLFNRIQETQYF. The CDR3 coding sequence is TGTGCCAGCAGCTTATTTAACAGAATTCAAGAGACCCAGTACTTC.

This clone was detected a few times. V is TRBV2 and J is TRBJ2-5, with D perhaps matching TRBD2 (6 bases). V shed 7 bases and J shed 4 bases, with 10 bases lying between them. This CDR3 has 12 residues. Looked up from germline, CDR1 is SNHLY and CDR2 is FYNNEI. CDR3 DNA: TGTGCCAGCAACCCGGGACTAGAGACCCAGTACTTC. As protein: CASNPGLETQYF. The full variable domain, completed using reference TRBV2 and TRBJ2-5, is EPEVTQTPSHQVTQMGQEVILRCVPISNHLYFYWYRQILGQKVEFLVSFYNNEISEKSEIFDDQFSVERPDGSNFTLKIRSTKLEDSAMYFCASNPGLETQYFGPGTRLLVL.

This clone was seen a single time. The CDR3 sequence is CASSLEWEGAQYF. The CDR3 DNA follows: TGTGCCAGCAGTTTGGAGTGGGAGGGGGCGCAGTATTTT. The chain links TRBV27 to TRBJ2-3; a possible D gene is TRBD2 (7 bases). The CDR3 contains 13 residues. V dropped 3 bases and J dropped 10 bases, with 14 bases sitting between them. Germline-derived CDR1 and CDR2 are MNHEY and SMNVEV (reference sequence).